The 21 T cell receptor beta chains given below trace back to one sample, sequenced in a study of T cell repertoires in cytomegalovirus infection. TCRdb re-called the reads with MiXCR, one entry per CDR3 protein. Altogether more than 400,000 distinct CDR3 sequences are present, approximately 25% being singletons, with the ten largest covering about 12%. Input material: PBMCs. These TCRs come from a human donor in good health (CMV status not recorded). Some clones in this sample may be carry-over from other donors' samples.

This clonotype has only a few counts. The chain recombines TRBV6-5 with TRBJ2-4, with TRBD2 matching over 10 bases. CDR1 MNHEY and CDR2 SVGAGI come from the germline V gene. The trim removed 5 bases at V and 0 bases at J, leaving 10 bases unmatched. This CDR3 comprises 18 residues. The CDR3 DNA is TGTGCCAGCAGTCCCCTAGCGGGAGTATCCTCAGCCAAAAACATTCAGTACTTC. Amino acid sequence: CASSPLAGVSSAKNIQYF.

This clonotype was recorded a few times. V gene TRBV2 combines with J gene TRBJ1-1, with D unresolved. The length of the CDR3 is 12 residues. Germline CDR1 SNHLY, CDR2 FYNNEI. V lost 8 bases, J lost 0 bases, and 7 bases lay in between. DNA of the CDR3: TGTGCCAGCGAAACGATGAACACTGAAGCTTTCTTT. It is translated as CASETMNTEAFF.

This clonotype was detected ten times or more. V and J are TRBV7-6 and TRBJ1-5; D is unresolved. V was cut by 1 base and J by 6 bases, with 7 bases left in between. Germline assignment: CDR1 SGHVS and CDR2 FNYEAQ. The CDR3 has 13 residues. The DNA of the CDR3 is TGTGCCAGCAGCTTAGTTAAGGGTCAGCCCCAGCATTTT. Translated: CASSLVKGQPQHF.

The chain links TRBV27 to TRBJ1-2, with 7 bases aligning to TRBD1. The CDR3 sequence is 14 residues long. J gave up 1 base and V 7 bases, and 6 bases lay outside the gene matches. Germline V gives CDR1 MNHEY, CDR2 SMNVEV (reference sequence). CDR3 coding DNA: TGTGCCAGCAAGTCCGGGACAGTTAACTATGGCTACACCTTC. This codes for CASKSGTVNYGYTF.

This clonotype was counted at least ten times. The chain has TRBV7-3 and TRBJ2-3; 16 bases match TRBD2. Losses at the gene ends were 5 bases for V and 5 bases for J; bases not matched to a gene: 10. The V gene's germline CDR1 is SGHTA and CDR2 FQGTGA. The CDR3 is made up of 18 amino acids. CDR3 sequence reads: CASSPGLAGGPDRDTQYF. CDR3 coding DNA: TGTGCCAGCAGCCCGGGACTAGCGGGAGGGCCGGATCGAGATACGCAGTATTTT.

This sequence joins TRBV19 and TRBJ2-1; D perhaps matches TRBD1 (6 bases). Germline V gene sequence: CDR1 LNHDA, CDR2 SQIVND (reference sequence). The V end was cut by 10 bases, the J end by 7 bases, with 20 bases between. This CDR3 contains 14 residues. The CDR3 spells CATDWGQGDNEQFF. The CDR3 nucleotides read TGTGCCACCGACTGGGGACAAGGGGATAATGAGCAGTTCTTC. Filled out from reference TRBV19 and TRBJ2-1, the complete variable domain reads DGGITQSPKYLFRKEGQNVTLSCEQNLNHDAMYWYRQDPGQGLRLIYYSQIVNDFQKGDIAEGYSVSREKKESFPLTVTSAQKNPTAFYLCATDWGQGDNEQFFGPGTRLTVL.

This clonotype appeared a few times. The chain combines TRBV6-2 or TRBV6-3 with TRBJ2-7; D gene uncertain. Germline V CDR1 and CDR2: MNHEY, SVGEGT. The CDR3 totals 12 residues. Between the trimmed V and J ends, which lost 6 bases and 7 bases, there was a span of 13 bases. DNA for the CDR3: TGTGCCAGCAGCCACACCCTGAGGGAGCAGTACGTC. Its protein product is CASSHTLREQYV.

Only a few counts were recorded for this clonotype. A junction boundary mismatches the germline segment, possibly from a read error. The chain is built from TRBV12-3 or TRBV12-4 and TRBJ2-7, with 9 nucleotides matching TRBD1. The CDR3 is 15 amino acids. CDR3 sequence (DNA): TGTGCCAGCACCCTTGGACAGGGGAGCTCCTCCGAGCAGTACTTC. It codes for CASTLGQGSSSEQYF.

This clonotype was counted ten times or more. The genes are TRBV7-6 and TRBJ2-1; TRBD2 aligns across 11 bases. Per the germline V gene, CDR1 is SGHVS and CDR2 is FNYEAQ. The length of the CDR3 is 15 residues. The junction had 4 bases not matched to a gene; V was cut back by 5 bases and J by 4 bases. The CDR3 sequence is CASSTTSGAYNEQFF. Here the CDR3 DNA reads TGTGCCAGCAGCACGACTAGCGGGGCTTACAATGAGCAGTTCTTC. The complete variable domain, with remaining parts taken from reference TRBV7-6 and TRBJ2-1, reads GAGVSQSPRYKVTKRGQDVALRCDPISGHVSLYWYRQALGQGPEFLTYFNYEAQQDKSGLPNDRFSAERPEGSISTLTIQRTEQRDSAMYRCASSTTSGAYNEQFFGPGTRLTVL.

This chain joins TRBV12-5 and TRBJ1-3, with D unclear. Germline V gene sequence: CDR1 LGHNT, CDR2 FRNRAP. Trimming took 0 bases from V and 0 from J, leaving 6 bases between them. This CDR3 region has 15 residues. The CDR3 bases are TGTGCTAGTGGTTTGGTACCAAGCTCTGGAAACACCATATATTTT. It encodes CASGLVPSSGNTIYF.

The gene calls are TRBV7-9 and TRBJ1-4; D is ambiguous. Trimming stripped 4 bases from V and 5 bases from J, with 11 bases between. CDR3 size: 14 residues. Per the germline V gene, CDR1 is SEHNR and CDR2 is FQNEAQ (reference sequence). The CDR3 region is CASSSMVPNEKLFF. The CDR3 DNA follows: TGTGCCAGCAGCTCTATGGTTCCCAATGAAAAACTGTTTTTT.

The chain has TRBV7-6 and TRBJ2-1; possibly TRBD1 for D (5 bases). Trimming cost V 1 base and J 0 bases, with 13 bases left between them. CDR3 length: 17 residues. In germline, CDR1 is SGHVS, CDR2 FNYEAQ. Here the CDR3 DNA reads TGTGCCAGCAGCTTAGGGGCGACAGCGAGCTCCTACAATGAGCAGTTCTTC. Protein product: CASSLGATASSYNEQFF.

The chain is built from TRBV7-2 and TRBJ2-2, with D uncertain. V gave up 1 base and J gave up 2 bases, with 8 bases separating them. Germline values: CDR1 SGHTA, CDR2 FQGNSA. The CDR3 spans 15 residues. CDR3 coding DNA: TGTGCCAGCAGCTTAGGTAGCCTTAACACCGGGGAGCTGTTTTTT. Its translation is CASSLGSLNTGELFF.

V and J are TRBV27 and TRBJ2-3; 12 bases align to TRBD2. CDR3 length: 23 amino acids. The V gene end was trimmed by 5 bases and the J gene end by 2 bases; junction bases not matched to a gene: 26. CDR1 MNHEY and CDR2 SMNVEV come from the germline V gene (reference sequence). The CDR3: CASSAYLRDSGGLAGFSTDTQYF. The CDR3 nucleotides are TGTGCCAGCAGTGCGTACCTCCGGGACAGTGGAGGACTAGCGGGATTTTCCACAGATACGCAGTATTTT.

V gene TRBV19 combines with J gene TRBJ1-5; 7 positions match TRBD1. V lost 1 base to trimming and J lost 0 bases; unmatched junction nucleotides: 6. This CDR3 has 17 amino acids. Looked up from germline, CDR1 is LNHDA and CDR2 is SQIVND (reference sequence). CDR3 sequence: CASSIGGGQISNQPQHF. In DNA form, the CDR3 reads TGTGCCAGTAGTATAGGAGGGGGACAGATTAGCAATCAGCCCCAGCATTTT.

V and J are TRBV4-2 and TRBJ2-3; TRBD2 agrees at 8 bases. From germline, CDR1 is LGHNA and CDR2 YNFKEQ. V dropped 0 bases and J dropped 4; count of bases not matched to a gene: 3. The CDR3 loop spans 15 amino acids. The CDR3 reads CASSQERGVSDTQYF. As DNA, the CDR3 is TGTGCCAGCAGCCAAGAGCGGGGGGTTTCAGATACGCAGTATTTT.

A single count supports this clonotype. The J gene is TRBJ2-7, the V gene TRBV5-6, with D possibly being TRBD2 (5 bases). Looked up from germline, CDR1 is SGHDT and CDR2 is YYEEEE. This CDR3 is built from 13 residues. Here the CDR3 DNA reads TGTGCCAGCGGCTTTTGGGAGACCTACGAGCAGTACGTC. This codes for CASGFWETYEQYV.

This clonotype was observed a few times. This sequence joins TRBV18 and TRBJ2-5; tentatively, D is TRBD1 or TRBD2 (6 bases each). Trimming took 3 bases from V and 1 from J, leaving 15 bases between them. Germline CDR1 reads KGHSH; CDR2 reads LQKENI. The CDR3 sequence is 16 residues long. CDR3 DNA: TGTGCCAGCTCACCCCCCGGGGGCAGAACCCAAGAGACCCAGTACTTC. Translated, it gives CASSPPGGRTQETQYF.

The V gene is TRBV7-2, the J gene TRBJ2-4; TRBD2 agrees at 10 bases. Germline CDR1 and CDR2: SGHTA and FQGNSA. The CDR3 runs to 14 residues. V lost 6 bases, J lost 4 bases, and 3 bases stayed unmatched. CDR3 in DNA: TGTGCCAGCAGGCTAGCGGGAGCTAAAAACATTCAGTACTTC. Translating gives CASRLAGAKNIQYF.

The chain combines TRBV7-2 with TRBJ2-3; 11 positions agree with TRBD2. With 4 bases clipped from V and 2 bases from J, the junction kept 8 bases outside the gene matches. CDR1 is SGHTA, CDR2 FQGNSA, per germline. CDR3 size: 17 residues. The CDR3 reads CASSSFRLAGITDTQYF. The CDR3 region has the DNA TGTGCCAGCAGCTCCTTTAGACTAGCGGGGATCACAGATACGCAGTATTTT. The entire variable domain, with the rest obtained from reference TRBV7-2 and TRBJ2-3, is as follows: GAGVSQSPSNKVTEKGKDVELRCDPISGHTALYWYRQSLGQGLEFLIYFQGNSAPDKSGLPSDRFSAERTGGSVSTLTIQRTQQEDSAVYLCASSSFRLAGITDTQYFGPGTRLTVL.

The rearrangement links TRBV5-6 to TRBJ1-2; 8 bases fit TRBD1. Germline lookup yields CDR1 SGHDT and CDR2 YYEEEE. The V segment lost 5 bases and the J segment 5 bases; nucleotides outside the gene matches: 11. The CDR3 sequence is 15 residues long. CDR3 loop: CASRKIGQGVYGYTF. The CDR3 DNA reads TGTGCCAGCAGGAAAATAGGACAGGGAGTATATGGCTACACCTTC.